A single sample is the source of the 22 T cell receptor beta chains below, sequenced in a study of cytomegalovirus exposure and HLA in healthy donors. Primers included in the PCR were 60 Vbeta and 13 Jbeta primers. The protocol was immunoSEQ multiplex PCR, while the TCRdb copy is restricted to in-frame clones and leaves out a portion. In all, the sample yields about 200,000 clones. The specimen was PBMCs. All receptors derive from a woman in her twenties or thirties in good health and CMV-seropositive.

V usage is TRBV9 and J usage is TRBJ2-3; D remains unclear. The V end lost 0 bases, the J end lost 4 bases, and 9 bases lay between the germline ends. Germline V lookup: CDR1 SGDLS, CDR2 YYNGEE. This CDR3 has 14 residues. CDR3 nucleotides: TGTGCCAGCAGCGTAGCTAGTATGGCAGATACGCAGTATTTT. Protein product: CASSVASMADTQYF.

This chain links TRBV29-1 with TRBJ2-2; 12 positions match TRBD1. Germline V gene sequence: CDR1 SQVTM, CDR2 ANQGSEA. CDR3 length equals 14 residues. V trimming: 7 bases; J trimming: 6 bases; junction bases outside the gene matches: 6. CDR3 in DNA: TGCAGCGCCCCGGGACAGGGGGCTGCCGGGGAGCTGTTTTTT. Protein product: CSAPGQGAAGELFF.

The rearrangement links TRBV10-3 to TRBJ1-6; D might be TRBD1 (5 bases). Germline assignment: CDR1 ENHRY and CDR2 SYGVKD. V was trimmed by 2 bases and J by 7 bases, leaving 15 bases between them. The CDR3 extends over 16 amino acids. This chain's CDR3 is CAISEPAGLGNSPLHF. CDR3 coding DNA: TGTGCCATCAGTGAGCCGGCAGGGTTGGGAAATTCACCCCTCCACTTT.

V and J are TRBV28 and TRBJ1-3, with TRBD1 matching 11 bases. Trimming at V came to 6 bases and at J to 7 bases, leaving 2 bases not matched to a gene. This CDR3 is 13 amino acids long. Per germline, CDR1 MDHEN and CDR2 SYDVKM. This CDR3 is CASSGQGANTIYF. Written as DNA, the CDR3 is TGTGCCAGCAGCGGACAGGGGGCCAACACCATATATTTT.

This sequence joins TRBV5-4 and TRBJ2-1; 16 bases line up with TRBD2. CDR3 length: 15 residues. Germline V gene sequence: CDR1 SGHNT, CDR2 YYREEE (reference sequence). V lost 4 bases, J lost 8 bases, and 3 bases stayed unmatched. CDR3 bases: TGTGCCAGCAGCGAGGGACTAGCGGGAGGGTATGAGCAGTTCTTC. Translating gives CASSEGLAGGYEQFF.

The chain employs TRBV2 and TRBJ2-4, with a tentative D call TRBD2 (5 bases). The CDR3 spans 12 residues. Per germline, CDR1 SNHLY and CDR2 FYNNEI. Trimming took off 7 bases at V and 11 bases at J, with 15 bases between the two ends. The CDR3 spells CASNGENTLQYF. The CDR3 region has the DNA TGTGCCAGCAATGGGGAGAACACACTTCAGTACTTC.

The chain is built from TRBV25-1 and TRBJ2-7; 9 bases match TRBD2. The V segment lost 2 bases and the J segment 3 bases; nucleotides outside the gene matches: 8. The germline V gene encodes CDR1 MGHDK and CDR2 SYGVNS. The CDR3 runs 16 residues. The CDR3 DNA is TGTGCCAGCAGTGAACGAGCGGGAGGAGGATTCTACGAGCAGTACTTC. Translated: CASSERAGGGFYEQYF.

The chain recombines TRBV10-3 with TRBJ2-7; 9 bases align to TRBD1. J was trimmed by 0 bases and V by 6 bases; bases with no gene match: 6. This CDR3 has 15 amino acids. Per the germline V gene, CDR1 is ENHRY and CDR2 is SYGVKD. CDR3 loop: CAISDRGYGSYEQYF. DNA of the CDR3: TGTGCCATCAGCGACAGGGGGTACGGCTCCTACGAGCAGTACTTC.

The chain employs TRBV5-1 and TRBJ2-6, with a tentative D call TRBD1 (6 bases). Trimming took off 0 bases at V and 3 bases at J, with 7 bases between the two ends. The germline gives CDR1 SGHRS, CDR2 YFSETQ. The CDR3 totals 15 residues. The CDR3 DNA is TGCGCCAGCAGCTTGGACAGGGTTGGGGCCAACGTCCTGACTTTC. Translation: CASSLDRVGANVLTF.

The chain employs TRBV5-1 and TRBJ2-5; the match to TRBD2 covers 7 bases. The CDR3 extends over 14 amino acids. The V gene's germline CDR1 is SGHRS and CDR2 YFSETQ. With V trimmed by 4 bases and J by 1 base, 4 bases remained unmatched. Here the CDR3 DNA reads TGCGCCAGCAGCGCCGGGGGGAGCCAAGAGACCCAGTACTTC. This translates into CASSAGGSQETQYF. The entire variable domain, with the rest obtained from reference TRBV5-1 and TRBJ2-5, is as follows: KAGVTQTPRYLIKTRGQQVTLSCSPISGHRSVSWYQQTPGQGLQFLFEYFSETQRNKGNFPGRFSGRQFSNSRSEMNVSTLELGDSALYLCASSAGGSQETQYFGPGTRLLVL.

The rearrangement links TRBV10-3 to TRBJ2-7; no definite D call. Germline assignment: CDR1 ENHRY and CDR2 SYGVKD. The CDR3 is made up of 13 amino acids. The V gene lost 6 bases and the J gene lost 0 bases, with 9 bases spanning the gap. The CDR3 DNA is TGTGCCATCAGGCCGACTGGCTCCTACGAGCAGTACTTC. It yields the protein CAIRPTGSYEQYF.

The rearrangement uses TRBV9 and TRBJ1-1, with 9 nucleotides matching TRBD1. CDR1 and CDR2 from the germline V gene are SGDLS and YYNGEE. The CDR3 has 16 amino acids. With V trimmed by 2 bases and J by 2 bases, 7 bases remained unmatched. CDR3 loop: CASSVMTGGINTEAFF. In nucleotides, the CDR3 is TGTGCCAGCAGCGTTATGACAGGGGGGATTAACACTGAAGCTTTCTTT. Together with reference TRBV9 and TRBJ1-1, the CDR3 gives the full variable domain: DSGVTQTPKHLITATGQRVTLRCSPRSGDLSVYWYQQSLDQGLQFLIQYYNGEERAKGNILERFSAQQFPDLHSELNLSSLELGDSALYFCASSVMTGGINTEAFFGQGTRLTVV.

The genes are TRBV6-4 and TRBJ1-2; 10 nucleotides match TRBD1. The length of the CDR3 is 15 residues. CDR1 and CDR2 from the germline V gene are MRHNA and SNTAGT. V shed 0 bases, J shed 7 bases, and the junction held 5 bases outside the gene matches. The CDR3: CASSDSGQGSGGYTF. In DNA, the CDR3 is TGTGCCAGCAGTGACTCGGGACAGGGGAGTGGTGGCTACACCTTC.

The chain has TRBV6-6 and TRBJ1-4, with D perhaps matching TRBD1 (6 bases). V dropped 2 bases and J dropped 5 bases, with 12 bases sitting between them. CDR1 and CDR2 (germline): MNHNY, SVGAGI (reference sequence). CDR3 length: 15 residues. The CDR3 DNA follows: TGTGCCAGCAGTTACCCCACCGGGACAAATGAAAAACTGTTTTTT. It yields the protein CASSYPTGTNEKLFF.

The CDR3 DNA follows: TGTGCCAGCAGGTACACAGGGTATAATTCACCCCTCCACTTT. This sequence encodes CASRYTGYNSPLHF. This chain links TRBV6-5 with TRBJ1-6; D possibly corresponds to TRBD1 (6 bases). The germline V gene has CDR1 MNHEY and CDR2 SVGAGI. Trimming took off 6 bases at V and 4 bases at J, with 10 bases between the two ends. CDR3 length: 14 amino acids.

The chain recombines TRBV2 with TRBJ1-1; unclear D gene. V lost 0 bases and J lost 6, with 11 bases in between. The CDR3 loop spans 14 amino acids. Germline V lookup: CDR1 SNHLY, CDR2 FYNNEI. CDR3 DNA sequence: TGTGCCAGCAGTGAAGCGCGACAACTCCCTGAAGCTTTCTTT. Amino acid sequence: CASSEARQLPEAFF.

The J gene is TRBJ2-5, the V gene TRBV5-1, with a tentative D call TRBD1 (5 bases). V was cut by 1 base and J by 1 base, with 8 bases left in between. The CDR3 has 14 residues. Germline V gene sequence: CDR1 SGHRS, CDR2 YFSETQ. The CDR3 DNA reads TGCGCCAGCAGCTTGTCGACAGTCCAAGAGACCCAGTACTTC. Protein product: CASSLSTVQETQYF.

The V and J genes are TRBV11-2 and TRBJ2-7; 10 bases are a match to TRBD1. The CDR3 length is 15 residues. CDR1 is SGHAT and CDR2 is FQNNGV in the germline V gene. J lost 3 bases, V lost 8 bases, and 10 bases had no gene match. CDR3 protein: CASGGPGQGYYEQYF. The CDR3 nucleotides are TGTGCCAGCGGTGGTCCGGGACAGGGGTACTACGAGCAGTACTTC.

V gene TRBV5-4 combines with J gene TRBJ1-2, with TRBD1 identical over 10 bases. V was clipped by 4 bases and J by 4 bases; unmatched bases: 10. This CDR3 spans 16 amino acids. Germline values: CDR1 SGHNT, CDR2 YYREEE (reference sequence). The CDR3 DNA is TGTGCCAGCAGCCATCCCGGGACAGGGGAGGCCTATGGCTACACCTTC. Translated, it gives CASSHPGTGEAYGYTF.

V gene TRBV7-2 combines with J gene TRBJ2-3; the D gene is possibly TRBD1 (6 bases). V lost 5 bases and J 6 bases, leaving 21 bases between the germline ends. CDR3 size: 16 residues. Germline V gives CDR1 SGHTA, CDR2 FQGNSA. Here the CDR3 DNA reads TGTGCCAGCAGCCAACAGTCACAGGGATTATGGGATACGCAGTATTTT. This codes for CASSQQSQGLWDTQYF.

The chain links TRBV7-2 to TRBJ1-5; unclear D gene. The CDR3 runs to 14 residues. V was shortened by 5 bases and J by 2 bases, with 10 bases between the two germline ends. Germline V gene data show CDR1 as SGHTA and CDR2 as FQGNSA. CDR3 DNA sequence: TGTGCCAGCAGCCCTAGGTTGGGCAATCAGCCCCAGCATTTT. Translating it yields CASSPRLGNQPQHF.

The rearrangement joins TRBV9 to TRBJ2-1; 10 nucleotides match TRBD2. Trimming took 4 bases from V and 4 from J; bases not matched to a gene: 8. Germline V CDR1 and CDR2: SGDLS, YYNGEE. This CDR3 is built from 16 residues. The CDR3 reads CASSPGTSEGYNEQFF. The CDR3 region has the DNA TGTGCCAGCAGCCCCGGGACTAGCGAGGGGTACAATGAGCAGTTCTTC.